The 21 T cell receptor beta chains reported below all come from one sample, sequenced in a study of blood T cell repertoires in COVID-19. Profiled with immunoSEQ multiplex PCR; TCRdb holds only in-frame clones, not every one. The profile shows 65,000 to 90,000 clones, around three quarters of them singletons. The sequencing input was peripheral blood. These receptors were obtained from a man aged 60 to 69 with active or convalescent COVID-19.

V gene TRBV24-1 combines with J gene TRBJ2-7; tentative D call: TRBD2 (5 bases). Germline lookup yields CDR1 KGHDR and CDR2 SFDVKD. The CDR3 consists of 15 residues. With 1 base removed from V and 2 bases from J, the gap between germline ends came to 11 bases. CDR3 bases: TGTGCCACCAGTGATTTCCCCGGGATCACCTACGAGCAGTACTTC. It translates to CATSDFPGITYEQYF.

V and J are TRBV6-1 and TRBJ1-1; 8 nucleotides agree with TRBD1. The CDR3 covers 15 residues. V lost 6 bases and J lost 4; bases outside the gene matches: 10. In germline, CDR1 is MNHNS, CDR2 SASEGT. The CDR3 sequence: CASRPNDRGLTEAFF. The CDR3 DNA reads TGTGCCAGCAGACCGAATGACAGGGGACTCACTGAAGCTTTCTTT.

This clone was detected once. As DNA, the CDR3 is TGTGCCAGCAGGCCACCGGGACAGGGAAACACCATATATTTT. Translation gives CASRPPGQGNTIYF. V usage is TRBV6-5 and J usage is TRBJ1-3; TRBD1 matches 7 bases. The CDR3 contains 14 residues. J lost 4 bases, V lost 6 bases, and 6 bases had no gene match. Germline V CDR1 and CDR2: MNHEY, SVGAGI.

The V and J genes are TRBV18 and TRBJ2-5; maybe TRBD1 (5 bases). Trimming removed 3 bases from V and 0 bases from J, with 8 bases in between. The CDR3 has 14 amino acids. Germline lookup yields CDR1 KGHSH and CDR2 LQKENI. The CDR3 loop is CASSPPDNQETQYF. The CDR3 nucleotides are TGTGCCAGCTCACCCCCGGACAACCAAGAGACCCAGTACTTC.

V gene TRBV11-1 combines with J gene TRBJ2-7; TRBD2 matches at 9 bases. The CDR3 consists of 15 residues. J gave up 3 bases and V 4 bases, and 7 bases lay outside the gene matches. From germline, CDR1 is SGHAT and CDR2 FQDESV (reference sequence). The CDR3 coding sequence is TGTGCCAGCAGCTACGGGGCTAGCGGGGACTACGAGCAGTACTTC. Translation: CASSYGASGDYEQYF.

The CDR3 coding sequence is TGTGCCACCAGTGATCAAACAGGGGGGGAAAACATTCAGTACTTC. Its protein is CATSDQTGGENIQYF. The rearrangement links TRBV24-1 to TRBJ2-4; possibly TRBD1 for D (8 bases). V lost 3 bases and J lost 5, with 13 bases in between. Germline assignment: CDR1 KGHDR and CDR2 SFDVKD. This CDR3 is built from 15 residues.

The V gene is TRBV7-3, the J gene TRBJ2-5; 7 nucleotides line up with TRBD1. This CDR3 spans 13 amino acids. The V segment lost 5 bases and the J segment 5 bases; nucleotides outside the gene matches: 5. Germline loops: CDR1 SGHTA, CDR2 FQGTGA. DNA for the CDR3: TGTGCCAGCAGCCGACAGGGTACGGAGACCCAGTACTTC. Protein sequence: CASSRQGTETQYF.

This clone has only a few counts. V gene TRBV5-1 combines with J gene TRBJ2-1, with 9 nucleotides matching TRBD2. The V gene's germline CDR1 is SGHRS and CDR2 YFSETQ. The J segment lost 6 bases and the V segment lost 2 bases, leaving 3 bases of the junction unmatched. The CDR3 is made up of 14 amino acids. The CDR3 protein is CASSFSGGVNEQFF. The CDR3 nucleotides are TGCGCCAGCAGCTTTAGCGGGGGAGTCAATGAGCAGTTCTTC.

V and J are TRBV5-1 and TRBJ1-1, with 7 bases lining up with TRBD1. The germline CDR1 and CDR2 sequences are SGHRS and YFSETQ. This CDR3 spans 14 amino acids. Germline trimming cut 5 bases from V and 2 bases from J; bases unmatched to any gene: 6. CDR3: CASSSQGDNTEAFF. The CDR3 DNA sequence: TGCGCCAGCAGTTCCCAGGGGGACAACACTGAAGCTTTCTTT.

The genes are TRBV3-1 (or the pseudogene TRBV3-2) and TRBJ2-1; D remains ambiguous. The germline CDR1 and CDR2 sequences are LGHDT and YNNKEL (reference sequence). Deletions cut 4 bases from V and 7 bases from J, with 8 bases between. This CDR3 spans 12 amino acids. The CDR3 region has the DNA TGTGCCAGCAGCCTTCTTAAAAATGAGCAGTTCTTC. It is translated as CASSLLKNEQFF.

The chain couples TRBV9 to TRBJ2-4, with 10 bases identical to TRBD1. This CDR3 comprises 14 residues. Germline trimming cut 3 bases from V and 3 bases from J; bases unmatched to any gene: 0. Per the germline V gene, CDR1 is SGDLS and CDR2 is YYNGEE. The CDR3 spells CASSGTGGKNIQYF. The CDR3 nucleotides read TGTGCCAGCAGCGGGACAGGGGGCAAAAACATTCAGTACTTC.

The V and J genes are TRBV7-3 and TRBJ2-5; D gene ambiguous. This CDR3 has 13 residues. Trimming pared 1 base from V and 2 bases from J, leaving 5 bases between. The V gene's germline CDR1 is SGHTA and CDR2 FQGTGA. CDR3 sequence (DNA): TGTGCCAGCAGCTTAAACACACAAGAGACCCAGTACTTC. This codes for CASSLNTQETQYF.

The chain has TRBV24-1 and TRBJ2-5; D may be TRBD1 (6 bases). Germline values: CDR1 KGHDR, CDR2 SFDVKD. The CDR3 length is 15 residues. V shed 4 bases and J shed 1 base, with 12 bases lying between them. CDR3 sequence reads: CATSDLGQTQETQYF. In DNA form, the CDR3 reads TGTGCCACCAGTGACTTAGGACAGACCCAAGAGACCCAGTACTTC.

This clone showed up just a few times. CDR3 nucleotide sequence: TGTGCCAGCAGCTACACGCCTTCGGGTGAAGCTTTCTTT. As protein: CASSYTPSGEAFF. The chain joins TRBV7-9 to TRBJ1-1; D is uncertain. V was clipped by 4 bases and J by 7 bases, with 13 bases between them. The CDR3 is made up of 13 amino acids. Germline V gives CDR1 SEHNR, CDR2 FQNEAQ (reference sequence).

This clone showed up just once. The chain is built from TRBV28 and TRBJ1-5; the D is unclear. Trimming shortened V by 6 bases and J by 4 bases, and 7 bases separated the two germline ends. The germline V gene encodes CDR1 MDHEN and CDR2 SYDVKM. The CDR3 runs 12 residues. CDR3 nucleotides: TGTGCCAGCAGCAACCTAAATCAGCCCCAGCATTTT. The encoded protein is CASSNLNQPQHF.

J is TRBJ2-7 and V is TRBV2; TRBD1 might be the D (6 bases). The CDR3 is made up of 13 amino acids. Germline CDR1 is SNHLY and CDR2 is FYNNEI. V lost 10 bases, J lost 6 bases, and 19 bases lay in between. The CDR3 is CATRPEIGGEQYF. The CDR3 DNA follows: TGTGCCACCCGGCCCGAAATAGGGGGCGAGCAGTACTTC.

The chain links TRBV6-5 to TRBJ1-1; D perhaps matches TRBD1 (5 bases). Trimming pared 5 bases from V and 3 bases from J, leaving 13 bases between. The length of the CDR3 is 14 residues. The germline V gene has CDR1 MNHEY and CDR2 SVGAGI. The CDR3 loop reads CASSKVREDTEAFF. The DNA of the CDR3 is TGTGCCAGCAGTAAGGTCAGGGAAGACACTGAAGCTTTCTTT.

J is TRBJ1-2 and V is TRBV28; 7 bases agree with TRBD1. The trim removed 5 bases at V and 2 bases at J, leaving 5 bases unmatched. Germline V lookup: CDR1 MDHEN, CDR2 SYDVKM. The CDR3 consists of 14 residues. CDR3 nucleotides: TGTGCCAGCAGTACCGGGACAGTAAACTATGGCTACACCTTC. Its translation: CASSTGTVNYGYTF.

The chain combines TRBV2 with TRBJ1-2; D unclear. V dropped 3 bases and J dropped 3 bases, with 11 bases sitting between them. Germline lookup yields CDR1 SNHLY and CDR2 FYNNEI. The CDR3 totals 14 residues. The CDR3 is CASSEVAKDYGYTF. CDR3 nucleotides: TGTGCCAGCAGTGAGGTGGCCAAAGACTATGGCTACACCTTC.

This chain links TRBV2 with TRBJ2-1; 8 bases are shared with TRBD1. The CDR3 runs to 14 residues. Looked up from germline, CDR1 is SNHLY and CDR2 is FYNNEI. V lost 7 bases, J lost 4 bases, and 6 bases stayed unmatched. In DNA, the CDR3 is TGTGCCAGCACCCCGGACAGGGCGTACAATGAGCAGTTCTTC. Translating gives CASTPDRAYNEQFF.

The chain is built from TRBV28 and TRBJ2-4; TRBD2 agrees at 11 bases. V shed 6 bases and J 12 bases; nucleotides not matched to a gene: 7. CDR1 is MDHEN and CDR2 is SYDVKM in the germline V gene. The CDR3 spans 13 residues. The CDR3 bases are TGTGCCAGCAGCAAAACTAGCGGGGGATCTCAGTACTTC. Translated, it gives CASSKTSGGSQYF.